The source of this TCR beta chain is a study of OX40 agonist ivuxolimab in advanced cancers. Study summary: The study treated patients with ivuxolimab, an agonistic anti-OX40 (CD134) antibody. Averaging approximately 60 years in age, with a range of about 20 to 90, the cohort was around 85% male. Study results and caveats: The expanded peripheral T cells' antigen specificity was not determined.

Using immunoSEQ multiplex PCR, the repertoire was profiled, and TCRdb retains in-frame clones only, with some absent. The data show approximately 94,000 clones, with more than 85% seen just once and approximately 3.6% held by the top ten. Comments on this clone: The antigen remains unidentified.

There are 12 residues in the CDR3. CDR1 is MNHEY and CDR2 is SVGAGI in the germline V gene. Between the trimmed V and J ends, which lost 1 base and 7 bases, there was a span of 5 bases. The starting material was CD4+ or CD8+ T cells sorted from blood, obtained in a trial of the OX40 agonist ivuxolimab. The chain couples TRBV6-5 to TRBJ2-1; no clear D. This TCR was sampled from an adult with an advanced solid tumor such as melanoma, head and neck, liver or kidney cancer. CDR3 residues: CASSYYQNEQFF. The CDR3 DNA follows: TGTGCCAGCAGTTACTACCAGAATGAGCAGTTCTTC.